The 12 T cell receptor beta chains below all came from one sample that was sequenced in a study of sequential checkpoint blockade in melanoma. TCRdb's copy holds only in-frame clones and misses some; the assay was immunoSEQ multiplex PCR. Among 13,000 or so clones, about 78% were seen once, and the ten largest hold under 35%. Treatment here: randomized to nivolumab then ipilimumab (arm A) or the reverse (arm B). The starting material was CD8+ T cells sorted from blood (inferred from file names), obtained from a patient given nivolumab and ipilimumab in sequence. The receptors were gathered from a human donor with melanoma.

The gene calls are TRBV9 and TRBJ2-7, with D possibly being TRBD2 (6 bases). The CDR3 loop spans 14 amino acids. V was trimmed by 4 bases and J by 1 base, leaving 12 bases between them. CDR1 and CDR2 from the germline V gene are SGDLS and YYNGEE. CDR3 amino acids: CASSSPGLSYEQYF. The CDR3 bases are TGTGCCAGCAGCTCCCCGGGACTTTCCTACGAGCAGTACTTC.

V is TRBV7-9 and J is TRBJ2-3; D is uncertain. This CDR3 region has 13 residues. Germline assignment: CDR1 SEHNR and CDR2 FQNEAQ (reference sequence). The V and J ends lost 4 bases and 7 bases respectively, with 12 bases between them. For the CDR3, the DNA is TGTGCCAGCAGCTCCCACCCTATAAATACGCAGTATTTT. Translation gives CASSSHPINTQYF.

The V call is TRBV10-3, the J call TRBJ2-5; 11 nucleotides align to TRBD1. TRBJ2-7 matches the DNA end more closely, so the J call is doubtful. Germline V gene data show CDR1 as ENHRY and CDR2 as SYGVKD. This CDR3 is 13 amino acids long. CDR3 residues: CAIRGQGDYEQYF. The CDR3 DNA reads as TGTGCCATCAGGGGACAGGGGGACTACGAGCAGTACTTC.

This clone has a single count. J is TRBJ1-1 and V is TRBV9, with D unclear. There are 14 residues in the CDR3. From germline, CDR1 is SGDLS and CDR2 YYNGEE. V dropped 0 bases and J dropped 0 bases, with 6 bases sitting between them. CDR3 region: CASSVGAVNTEAFF. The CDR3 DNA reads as TGTGCCAGCAGCGTAGGTGCAGTGAACACTGAAGCTTTCTTT.

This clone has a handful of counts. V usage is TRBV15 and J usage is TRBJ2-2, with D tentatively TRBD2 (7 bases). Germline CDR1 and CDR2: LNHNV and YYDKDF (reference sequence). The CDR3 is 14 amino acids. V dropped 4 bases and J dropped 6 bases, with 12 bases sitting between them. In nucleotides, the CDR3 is TGTGCCACCAGCACCTACGGGGGGCCCGGGGAGCTGTTTTTT. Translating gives CATSTYGGPGELFF.

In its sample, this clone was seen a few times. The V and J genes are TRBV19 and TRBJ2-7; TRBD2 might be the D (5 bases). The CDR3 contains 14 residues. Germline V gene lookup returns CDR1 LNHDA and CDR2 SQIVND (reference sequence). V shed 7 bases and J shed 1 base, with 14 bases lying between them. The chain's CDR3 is CASTSGVGSYEQYF. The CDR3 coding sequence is TGTGCCAGTACCTCCGGGGTGGGTTCCTACGAGCAGTACTTC. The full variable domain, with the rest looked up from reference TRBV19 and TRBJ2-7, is DGGITQSPKYLFRKEGQNVTLSCEQNLNHDAMYWYRQDPGQGLRLIYYSQIVNDFQKGDIAEGYSVSREKKESFPLTVTSAQKNPTAFYLCASTSGVGSYEQYFGPGTRLTVT.

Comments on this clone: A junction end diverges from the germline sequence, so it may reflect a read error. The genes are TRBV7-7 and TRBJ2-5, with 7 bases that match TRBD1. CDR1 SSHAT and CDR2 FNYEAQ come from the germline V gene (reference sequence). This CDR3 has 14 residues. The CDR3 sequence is CASSHTGAGETQYF. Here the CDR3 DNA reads TGTGCTAGCAGCCACACAGGGGCCGGGGAGACCCAGTACTTC.

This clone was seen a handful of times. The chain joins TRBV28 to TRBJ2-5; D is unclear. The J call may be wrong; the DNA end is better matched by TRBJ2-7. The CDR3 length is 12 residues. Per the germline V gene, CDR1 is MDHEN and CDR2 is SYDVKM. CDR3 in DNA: TGTGCCAGCAGTTTATCTTTTTACGAGCAGTACTTC. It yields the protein CASSLSFYEQYF.

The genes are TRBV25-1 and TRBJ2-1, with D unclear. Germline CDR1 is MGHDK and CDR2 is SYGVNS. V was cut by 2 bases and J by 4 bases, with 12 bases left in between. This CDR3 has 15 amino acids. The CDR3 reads CASSEGQVLYNEQFF. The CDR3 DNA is TGTGCCAGCAGTGAAGGGCAGGTTCTATACAATGAGCAGTTCTTC.

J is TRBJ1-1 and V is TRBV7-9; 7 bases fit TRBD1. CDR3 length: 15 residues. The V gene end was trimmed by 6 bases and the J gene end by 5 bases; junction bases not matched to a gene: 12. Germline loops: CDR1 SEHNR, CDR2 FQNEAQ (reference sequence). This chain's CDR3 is CASSLLRGRRTEAFF. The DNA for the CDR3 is TGTGCCAGCAGTCTCTTGAGGGGGCGAAGAACTGAAGCTTTCTTT.

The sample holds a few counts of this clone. DNA for the CDR3: TGTGCCAGCAGCCACTCCAACTTCGGGGGGCGCAACTATGGCTACACCTTC. It specifies CASSHSNFGGRNYGYTF. The chain carries TRBV4-2 and TRBJ1-2; perhaps TRBD1 as D (6 bases). Germline CDR1 and CDR2: LGHNA and YNFKEQ. V lost 3 bases and J 2 bases, leaving 19 bases between the germline ends. CDR3 length: 17 amino acids.

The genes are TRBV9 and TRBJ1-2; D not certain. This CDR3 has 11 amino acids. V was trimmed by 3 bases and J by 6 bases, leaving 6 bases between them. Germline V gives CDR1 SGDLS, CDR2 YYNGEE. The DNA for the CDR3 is TGTGCCAGCAGCGATTATCATGGCTACACCTTC. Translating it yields CASSDYHGYTF.